Shown below are 14 T cell receptor beta chains from a single sample sequenced in a study of beta chain features in type 1 diabetes. cDNA synthesis used the whole RNA isolate, giving expressed TCRB sequences. TCRdb's copy holds only in-frame clones and misses some; the assay was immunoSEQ multiplex PCR. The sample lists hundreds of thousands of clones; approximately 13% were seen once. The sequencing sample was made of naive CD4+ T cells from blood. The receptors here all came from a young man in good health.

This clone was recorded a few times. V usage is TRBV29-1 and J usage is TRBJ2-1; D unresolved. V lost 4 bases and J lost 3, with 13 bases in between. This CDR3 is built from 14 residues. From germline, CDR1 is SQVTM and CDR2 ANQGSEA. As DNA, the CDR3 is TGCAGCGTTGTATTGCCGAACAGCTACAATGAGCAGTTCTTC. It yields the protein CSVVLPNSYNEQFF.

The chain joins TRBV12-5 to TRBJ2-1; possibly TRBD2 for D (6 bases). V lost 5 bases, J lost 5 bases, and 19 bases lay in between. The CDR3 has 16 amino acids. CDR1 is LGHNT and CDR2 is FRNRAP in the germline V gene. The CDR3 bases are TGTGCTAGTGGTCCACGGGGACTTATTTTTAACAATGAGCAGTTCTTC. It is translated as CASGPRGLIFNNEQFF.

The J gene is TRBJ2-3, the V gene TRBV4-3; D not certain. The germline V and J ends were trimmed by 1 base and 4 bases, with 9 bases remaining between them. Germline V gene lookup returns CDR1 LGHNA and CDR2 YSLEER. The CDR3 runs to 14 residues. DNA of the CDR3: TGCGCCAGCAGCCAAGGGAGATACGCAGATACGCAGTATTTT. Its translation: CASSQGRYADTQYF.

This clone was seen a few times. The chain couples TRBV15 to TRBJ1-4; D uncertain. The V end was cut by 3 bases, the J end by 8 bases, with 13 bases between. The CDR3 runs 14 residues. CDR1 and CDR2 (germline): LNHNV, YYDKDF (reference sequence). The CDR3 DNA reads TGTGCCACCAGCAGCTTTCAGGCGACGGAAAAACTGTTTTTT. It yields the protein CATSSFQATEKLFF. The complete variable domain, with remaining parts taken from reference TRBV15 and TRBJ1-4, reads DAMVIQNPRYQVTQFGKPVTLSCSQTLNHNVMYWYQQKSSQAPKLLFHYYDKDFNNEADTPDNFQSRRPNTSFCFLDIRSPGLGDTAMYLCATSSFQATEKLFFGSGTQLSVL.

The chain combines TRBV6-5 with TRBJ2-5; D is uncertain. CDR3 length equals 14 residues. The ends were cut back, 2 bases at V and 5 bases at J, with 12 bases in the middle. CDR1 and CDR2 from the germline V gene are MNHEY and SVGAGI. The CDR3 reads CASSYGSSGETQYF. As DNA, the CDR3 is TGTGCCAGCAGTTACGGATCCAGTGGGGAGACCCAGTACTTC.

This clone was picked up a small number of times. The chain recombines TRBV13 with TRBJ2-5, with TRBD2 matching 12 bases. Germline lookup yields CDR1 PRHDT and CDR2 FYEKMQ (reference sequence). V shed 5 bases and J 4 bases; nucleotides not matched to a gene: 5. The CDR3 is made up of 15 amino acids. The CDR3 DNA reads as TGTGCCAGCAGCGACCGACTAGCGGGGGCAGAGACCCAGTACTTC. Translated, it gives CASSDRLAGAETQYF.

This clone was recorded a few times. This chain links TRBV30 with TRBJ1-2; D possibly corresponds to TRBD1 (5 bases). The CDR3 runs to 13 residues. V lost 5 bases, J lost 4 bases, and 14 bases lay in between. Germline lookup yields CDR1 GTSNPN and CDR2 SVGIG (reference sequence). Here the CDR3 DNA reads TGTGCCTGGTTTGGTGGTAGGGGCTATGGCTACACCTTC. This codes for CAWFGGRGYGYTF.

This clone turned up a few times. This sample also contains other DNA sequences that code for the same CDR3. The CDR3 DNA reads TGTGCCAGCTCACCGGGGATGAACACTGAAGCTTTCTTT. This gives the protein CASSPGMNTEAFF. The chain combines TRBV18 with TRBJ1-1, with no clear D. Germline V gene lookup returns CDR1 KGHSH and CDR2 LQKENI. Between the trimmed V and J ends, which lost 3 bases and 0 bases, there was a span of 5 bases. This CDR3 is built from 13 residues. Supplemented by reference TRBV18 and TRBJ1-1, the full variable domain reads NAGVMQNPRHLVRRRGQEARLRCSPMKGHSHVYWYRQLPEEGLKFMVYLQKENIIDESGMPKERFSAEFPKEGPSILRIQQVVRGDSAAYFCASSPGMNTEAFFGQGTRLTVV.

This clone was counted only a few times. The V call is TRBV19, the J call TRBJ2-1; D might be TRBD1 (5 bases). With 1 base removed from V and 4 bases from J, the gap between germline ends came to 17 bases. This CDR3 region has 17 residues. The germline gives CDR1 LNHDA, CDR2 SQIVND (reference sequence). CDR3 region: CASSIAKGLGSYNEQFF. For the CDR3, the DNA is TGTGCCAGTAGTATAGCTAAGGGGCTGGGCTCGTACAATGAGCAGTTCTTC.

This clone has only a few counts. CDR3 nucleotides: TGTGCCAGCAGCTCGGTACACGAGCAGTACTTC. It specifies CASSSVHEQYF. The rearrangement uses TRBV27 and TRBJ2-7; D remains unclear. Germline V lookup: CDR1 MNHEY, CDR2 SMNVEV (reference sequence). The CDR3 consists of 11 residues. V was clipped by 6 bases and J by 5 bases, with 8 bases between them.

This clone was observed a few times. The V call is TRBV4-3, the J call TRBJ1-1; D not resolved. The CDR3 sequence is 15 residues long. Germline V gene data show CDR1 as LGHNA and CDR2 as YSLEER. V lost 1 base and J lost 2, with 11 bases in between. CDR3 sequence: CASSQVHWGNTEAFF. DNA of the CDR3: TGCGCCAGCAGCCAAGTCCATTGGGGAAACACTGAAGCTTTCTTT.

The chain joins TRBV27 to TRBJ2-1; D is uncertain. CDR1 is MNHEY, CDR2 SMNVEV, per germline (reference sequence). V was trimmed by 9 bases and J by 6 bases, leaving 15 bases between them. CDR3 length equals 13 residues. For the CDR3, the DNA is TGTGCCAGTAGGAGAGGCGGCTCCAATGAGCAGTTCTTC. Residues: CASRRGGSNEQFF.

The chain carries TRBV20-1 and TRBJ2-1; D is perhaps TRBD2 (5 bases). Germline CDR1 and CDR2: DFQATT and SNEGSKA (reference sequence). The CDR3 sequence is 11 residues long. V was shortened by 5 bases and J by 7 bases, with 9 bases between the two germline ends. CDR3 nucleotides: TGCAGTGCTGCACTAGTTAATGAGCAGTTCTTC. Encoded protein: CSAALVNEQFF.

Comment on this clone: This CDR3 is also generated by other DNA sequences in the sample. The chain combines TRBV7-2 with TRBJ2-7, with D possibly TRBD2 on 5 matching bases. Trimming took 3 bases from V and 0 from J, leaving 9 bases between them. CDR3 length equals 14 residues. CDR1 SGHTA and CDR2 FQGNSA come from the germline V gene. CDR3 bases: TGTGCCAGCAGCTTCCGGGGAAGCTCCTACGAGCAGTACTTC. Translated, it gives CASSFRGSSYEQYF.